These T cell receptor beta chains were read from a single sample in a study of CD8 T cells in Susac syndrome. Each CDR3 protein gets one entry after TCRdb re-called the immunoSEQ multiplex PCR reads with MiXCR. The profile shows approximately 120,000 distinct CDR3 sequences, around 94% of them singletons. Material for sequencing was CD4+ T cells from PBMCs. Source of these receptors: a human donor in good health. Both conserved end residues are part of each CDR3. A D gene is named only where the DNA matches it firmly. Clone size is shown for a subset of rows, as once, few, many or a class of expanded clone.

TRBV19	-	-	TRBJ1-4	TGTGCCAGTAGTATAAGTGGCAGGGCGAATGAAAAACTGTTTTTT	CASSISGRANEKLFF
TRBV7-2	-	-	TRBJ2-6	TGTGCCAGCACCCAGTTCCGGGCTACAGTCTCTGGGGCCAACGTCCTGACTTTC	CASTQFRATVSGANVLTF
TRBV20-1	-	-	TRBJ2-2	TGCAGTGCCCCCGACAGGAGGAACACCGGGGAGCTGTTTTTT	CSAPDRRNTGELFF
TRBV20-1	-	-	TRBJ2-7	TGCAGTGCTAGTTCACTCGGCGGGACCGAGCAGTACTTC	CSASSLGGTEQYF
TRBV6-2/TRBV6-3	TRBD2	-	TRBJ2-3	TGTGCCAGCCGGGGACTAGCGGGATCAGATACGCAGTATTTT	CASRGLAGSDTQYF
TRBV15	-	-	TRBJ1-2	TGTGCCACCAGCAGAGTGGAGGGGGAAAACTATGGCTACACCTTC	CATSRVEGENYGYTF
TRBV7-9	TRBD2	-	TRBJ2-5	TGTGCCAGCAGTTCAGCGGGAGGGCCGGAGACCCAGTACTTC	CASSSAGGPETQYF
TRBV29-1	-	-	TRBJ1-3	TGCAGCGTTGCCAGGGGTTACGGAAACACCATATATTTT	CSVARGYGNTIYF
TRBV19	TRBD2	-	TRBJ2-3	TGTGCCAGTACTCCATCCCGAGGGCTAGCGGAAGAAGATACGCAGTATTTT	CASTPSRGLAEEDTQYF
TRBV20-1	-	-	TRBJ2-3	TGCAGTGCTATGGCAGAAACGCAGTATTTT	CSAMAETQYF
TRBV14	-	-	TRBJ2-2	TGTGCCAGCAGCATTGGACGGGCCGGGGAGCTGTTTTTT	CASSIGRAGELFF
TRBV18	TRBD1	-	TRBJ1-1	TGTGCCAGCTCACCAAAGACAGGGGACTGGAGGACTGAAGCTTTCTTT	CASSPKTGDWRTEAFF
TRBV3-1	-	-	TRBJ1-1	TGTGCCAGCAGCCCTATCGGTATGAACACTGAAGCTTTCTTT	CASSPIGMNTEAFF
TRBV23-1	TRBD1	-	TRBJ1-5	TGCGCCAGCAGTCAACCTGCGGGACAGGGGGGCCCGTATAGCAATCAGCCCCAGCATTTT	CASSQPAGQGGPYSNQPQHF
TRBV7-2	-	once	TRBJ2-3	TGTGCCAGCAGCTGGGACCGGCGGGCTAGCACAGATACGCAGTATTTT	CASSWDRRASTDTQYF
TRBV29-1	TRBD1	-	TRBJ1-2	TGCAGCGGTGGGACAGCCCCTAACTATGGCTACACCTTC	CSGGTAPNYGYTF
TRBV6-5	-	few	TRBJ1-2	TGTGCCAGCAGTTACCTTCGGGACTATGGCTACACCTTC	CASSYLRDYGYTF
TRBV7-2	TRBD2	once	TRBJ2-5	TGTGCCAGCAGCTCTGGACTAGCGGGAGAGGCTGAGACCCAGTACTTC	CASSSGLAGEAETQYF
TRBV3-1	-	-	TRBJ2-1	TGTGCCAGCAGCCAAGATAGCGCGGGGATCTACAATGAGCAGTTCTTC	CASSQDSAGIYNEQFF
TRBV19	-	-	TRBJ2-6	TGTGCCAGTAGCGTCTTTCCTGACGGGCTCTCTGGGGCCAACGTCCTGACTTTC	CASSVFPDGLSGANVLTF
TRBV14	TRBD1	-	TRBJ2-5	TGTGCCAGCAGCCACATTTTAGGACAGGGCGGAGAGACCCAGTACTTC	CASSHILGQGGETQYF
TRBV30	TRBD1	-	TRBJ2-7	TGTGCCTACAAAGGGACAGGCATCCACGAGCAGTACTTC	CAYKGTGIHEQYF
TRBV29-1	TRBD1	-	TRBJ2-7	TGCAGCGTTGATCCAGGGACAGGGCGGGAGCAGTACTTC	CSVDPGTGREQYF
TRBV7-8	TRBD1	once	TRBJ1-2	TGTGCCAGCAGCCCCATACCGGGACAGGGGGATGTCTACACCTTC	CASSPIPGQGDVYTF
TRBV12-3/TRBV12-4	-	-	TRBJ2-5	TGTGCCAGCGGGGCGGGAGAGACCCAGTACTTC	CASGAGETQYF
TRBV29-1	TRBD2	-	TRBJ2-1	TGCAGCGTTGAAGTGGGACTAGCCGAAAGCTCCTACAATGAGCAGTTCTTC	CSVEVGLAESSYNEQFF
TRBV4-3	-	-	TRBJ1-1	TGCGCCAGCAGCCAAGTGAGAGGGGAGAGTGAAGCTTTCTTT	CASSQVRGESEAFF
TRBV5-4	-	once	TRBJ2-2	TGTGCCAGCAACAAGGGGACGAGCGGGGAGCTGTTTTTT	CASNKGTSGELFF
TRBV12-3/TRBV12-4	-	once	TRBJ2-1	TGTGCCAGCAGTTTACTGCCGGGACGGACCTCTAAGCAGTTCTTC	CASSLLPGRTSKQFF
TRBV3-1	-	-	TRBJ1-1	TGTGCCAGCAGCCGCCGGGCTGAAGCTTTCTTT	CASSRRAEAFF
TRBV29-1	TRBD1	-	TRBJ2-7	TGCAGCGTTGGACAGGGATCCTACGAGCAGTACTTC	CSVGQGSYEQYF
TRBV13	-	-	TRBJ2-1	TGTGCCAGCAGCGACCAACCCTACAATGAGCAGTTCTTC	CASSDQPYNEQFF
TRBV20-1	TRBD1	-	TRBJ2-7	TGCAGTGCCAAAAGAATGGGACAGGGGATGATCGAGCAGTACTTC	CSAKRMGQGMIEQYF
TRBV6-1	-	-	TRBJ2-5	TGTGCCAGCAGAGAAATTCAGGGGTACCAAGAGACCCAGTACTTC	CASREIQGYQETQYF
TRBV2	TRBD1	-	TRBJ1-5	TGTGCCAGCAGTGTAACAGGGGGCTTGCCCCAGCATTTT	CASSVTGGLPQHF
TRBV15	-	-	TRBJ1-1	TGTGCCACCAGCAGCGGCGGGCCGAACACTGAAGCTTTCTTT	CATSSGGPNTEAFF
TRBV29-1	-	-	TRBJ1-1	TGCAGCGTGGGACGATGGGCGTCTGAAGCTTTCTTT	CSVGRWASEAFF
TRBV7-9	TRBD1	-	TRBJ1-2	TGTGCCAGCAGCCGGGGACAGGACCTCTATGGCTACACCTTC	CASSRGQDLYGYTF
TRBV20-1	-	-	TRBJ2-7	TGCAGTGCGCAATCCGGGACTGGAACCTACGAGCAGTACTTC	CSAQSGTGTYEQYF
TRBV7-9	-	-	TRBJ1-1	TGTGCCAGCAGCCCTATGGGAGGAGGGTCGACCTACACTGAAGCTTTCTTT	CASSPMGGGSTYTEAFF
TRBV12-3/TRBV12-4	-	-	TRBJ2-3	TGTGCCAGCAGTCCAGACCACCTTAGCACAGATACGCAGTATTTT	CASSPDHLSTDTQYF
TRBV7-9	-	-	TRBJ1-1	TGTGCCAGCAGCTCCACGGGCCGGAACACTGAAGCTTTCTTT	CASSSTGRNTEAFF
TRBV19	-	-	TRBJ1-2	TGTGCCACTATGTCTTCAGGGCGATATTATGGCTACACCTTC	CATMSSGRYYGYTF
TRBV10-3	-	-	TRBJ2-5	TGTGCCATCAGTGAAGGGAAAGGGGCACGGGACGAGACCCAGTACTTC	CAISEGKGARDETQYF
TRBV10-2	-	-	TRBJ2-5	TGCGCCAGCAGGGTCGGGAGAATAGATGAGACCCAGTACTTC	CASRVGRIDETQYF
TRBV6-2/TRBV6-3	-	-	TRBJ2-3	TGTGCCAGCACTCAGCGGGCACGCACAGATACGCAGTATTTT	CASTQRARTDTQYF
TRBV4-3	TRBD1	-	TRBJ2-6	TGCGCCAGCAGCCCCGAGGGGGCAGGATTCGCTGGGGCCAACGTCCTGACTTTC	CASSPEGAGFAGANVLTF
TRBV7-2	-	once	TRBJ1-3	TGTGCCAGCAGTTTCGACAGTGGAAACACCATATATTTT	CASSFDSGNTIYF
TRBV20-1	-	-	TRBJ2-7	TGCAGTGCCAGACCCCGACGGGGCGGCTACGAGCAGTACTTC	CSARPRRGGYEQYF
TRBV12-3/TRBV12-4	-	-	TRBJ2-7	TGTGCCACCTCACAGGGAGCAGTCTACGAGCAGTACTTC	CATSQGAVYEQYF
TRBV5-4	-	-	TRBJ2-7	TGTGCCAGCAGCTTGGATCGGGGAAGCTCCTACGAGCAGTACTTC	CASSLDRGSSYEQYF
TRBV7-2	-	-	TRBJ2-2	TGTGCCAGCACCGGGGTTTGGACCGGGGAGCTGTTTTTT	CASTGVWTGELFF
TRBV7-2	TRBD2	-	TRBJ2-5	TGTGCCAGCAGCCTACGACTAGCGGGAGGCCAAGAGACCCAGTACTTC	CASSLRLAGGQETQYF
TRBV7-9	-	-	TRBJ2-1	TGTGCCAGCAGCAGCCCGGGGTCCACCTACAATGAGCAGTTCTTC	CASSSPGSTYNEQFF
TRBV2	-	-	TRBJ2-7	TGTGCCAGCAGTGGTCAGATCTCCTACGAGCAGTACTTC	CASSGQISYEQYF